A selection of T cell receptor beta chains follows, all from one sample in a study of blood T cell repertoires in COVID-19. Measured with immunoSEQ multiplex PCR; TCRdb has only the in-frame clones, and not every one. Among 210,000 or so clones listed, over 80% were seen once. The sample comprised peripheral blood. These receptors originate from a man younger than 40 with COVID-19, enrolled during active disease. Each CDR3 is given with its conserved first and last residue. The D gene is left open where the match is weak. A row's size may be missing; if present it is once, few, many or a size class.

J,D,size,V,DNA,CDR3
TRBJ2-1,TRBD2,NA,TRBV3-1/TRBV3-2,TGTGCCAGCAGCCAAGGCTCGGGGGGGTACAATGAGCAGTTCTTC,CASSQGSGGYNEQFF
TRBJ1-4,TRBD1,NA,TRBV2,TGTGCCAGCCGCCCCGGGACAGGGAATGAAAAACTGTTTTTT,CASRPGTGNEKLFF
TRBJ1-2,NA,NA,TRBV28,TGTGCCAGCTTTAAGGGGATGAGCGGCTACACCTTC,CASFKGMSGYTF
TRBJ1-2,NA,NA,TRBV18,TGTGCCAGCTCACTCTACAGGCCACAATCTAACTATGGCTACACCTTC,CASSLYRPQSNYGYTF
TRBJ1-4,TRBD1,NA,TRBV28,TGTGCCATCAAGCCCACACCGACAGGGTTTGCAACTAATGAAAAACTGTTTTTT,CAIKPTPTGFATNEKLFF
TRBJ2-3,NA,NA,TRBV5-8,TGTGCCAGCACCAGGACAACTAGCACAGATACGCAGTATTTT,CASTRTTSTDTQYF
TRBJ1-2,NA,NA,TRBV11-1,TGTGCCAGCAGCTCCCAGGGACTGGCCTATGGCTACACCTTC,CASSSQGLAYGYTF
TRBJ1-6,TRBD1,NA,TRBV6-6,TGTGCCAGCAGTTTAACAGGGGAATATTCACCCCTCCACTTT,CASSLTGEYSPLHF
TRBJ1-1,TRBD1,few,TRBV28,TGTGCCAGCACCCTATACAGGGGGGCGGTGAACACTGAAGCTTTCTTT,CASTLYRGAVNTEAFF
TRBJ1-1,TRBD1,NA,TRBV19,TGTGCCAGTTCACAGGGGAGGAACACTGAAGCTTTCTTT,CASSQGRNTEAFF
TRBJ1-5,NA,NA,TRBV15,TGTGCCACCAGCAGAGATCCTCAGGGGTTAAGCAATCAGCCCCAGCATTTT,CATSRDPQGLSNQPQHF
TRBJ2-1,TRBD2,NA,TRBV7-9,TGTGCCAGCAGCTTATTTCTAGCGGGAGGCGGTGAGCAGTTCTTC,CASSLFLAGGGEQFF
TRBJ1-6,NA,NA,TRBV2,TGTGCCAGCAGTGAACACACACCCCTCCACTTT,CASSEHTPLHF
TRBJ2-2,TRBD2,NA,TRBV6-5,TGTGCCAGCACGACTAGCGGGACGATCGGGGAGCTGTTTTTT,CASTTSGTIGELFF
TRBJ1-1,NA,NA,TRBV19,TGTGCCAGTAGCTACTTCGGGGGTGAAGCTTTCTTT,CASSYFGGEAFF
TRBJ1-5,TRBD1,NA,TRBV11-2,TGTGCCAGCAGCCCCGGACAGGGATCGGGTCAGCCCCAGCATTTT,CASSPGQGSGQPQHF
TRBJ2-7,TRBD2,NA,TRBV7-9,TGTGCCAGCAGCCGTAGCGGGAGGATATCCTACGAGCAGTACTTC,CASSRSGRISYEQYF
TRBJ2-6,TRBD1,NA,TRBV4-3,TGCGCCAGCAGCTCCACGGGACAGGCCCCCTCTGGGGCCAACGTCCTGACTTTC,CASSSTGQAPSGANVLTF
TRBJ2-1,NA,NA,TRBV7-2,TGTGCCAGCAGCTTAGTTGAGAATGAGCAGTTCTTC,CASSLVENEQFF
TRBJ1-2,TRBD1,few,TRBV4-2,TGTGCCAGCAGCCAAGAACCAACGACAGGGGCATCCTATGGCTACACCTTC,CASSQEPTTGASYGYTF
TRBJ2-7,TRBD2,NA,TRBV6-2/TRBV6-3,TGTGCCAGCAGTCCCTTAGCGGGGGTGACCTACGAGCAGTACTTC,CASSPLAGVTYEQYF
TRBJ2-1,TRBD2,NA,TRBV24-1,TGTGCCACCAGTGGCTCCTCCGGGACTAGCGGGATGGGGGCCGACAATGAGCAGTTCTTC,CATSGSSGTSGMGADNEQFF
TRBJ2-7,TRBD2,NA,TRBV7-2,TGTGCCAGCAGCGCGACTAGCGGGGGCAGCTACGAGCAGTACTTC,CASSATSGGSYEQYF
TRBJ1-4,TRBD1,NA,TRBV2,TGTGCCAGCAGTCCGGGACAGATTAATGAAAAACTGTTTTTT,CASSPGQINEKLFF